The TCR beta chain described here comes from a study of cytomegalovirus exposure and HLA in healthy donors. This clone was detected a few times. Its target is not known. Germline V gives CDR1 MDHEN, CDR2 SYDVKM. V shed 6 bases and J shed 6 bases, with 11 bases lying between them. The CDR3 is 12 amino acids. The study, taken as a whole, reports: There were some public TCRs occurring in many donors, but most TCR sequences were rare. Because they were indistinguishable, some V segments, including TRBV6-2 and TRBV6-3, were excluded.

PCR primers comprised 60 Vbeta and 13 Jbeta primers. The table came from immunoSEQ multiplex PCR; TCRdb's copy has only in-frame clones and leaves some out. The sample consists of approximately 160,000 clones, just over 75% of them appearing once. This sequence joins TRBV28 and TRBJ1-2; a weak D match, TRBD1 (5 bases). The clonotype comes from a woman aged 25 to 45 in good health and CMV-seropositive. The sample was PBMCs. CDR3 in amino acids: CASSPDTNGYTF. DNA of the CDR3: TGTGCCAGCAGCCCGGACACTAATGGCTACACCTTC.